What follows are 12 T cell receptor beta chains derived from one specimen sequenced in a study of blood T cell repertoires in COVID-19. The table came from immunoSEQ multiplex PCR; TCRdb's copy has only in-frame clones and leaves some out. The sample shows under 170,000 clones, roughly 84% of them seen only once. Material for sequencing was peripheral blood. The receptors originated from a man in his 70s with acute or convalescent COVID-19.

The chain is built from TRBV28 and TRBJ1-5; D is perhaps TRBD1 (6 bases). The CDR3 has 15 amino acids. CDR1 is MDHEN, CDR2 SYDVKM, per germline. V lost 0 bases and J 7 bases, leaving 13 bases between the germline ends. The CDR3 here is CASSLWGRGGQPQHF. DNA of the CDR3: TGTGCCAGCAGTTTATGGGGCAGGGGTGGGCAGCCCCAGCATTTT.

The CDR3, as DNA: TGTGCCAGCAGGGACCACGGGAGGGAAAACAATGAGCAGTTCTTC. As protein: CASRDHGRENNEQFF. The genes are TRBV27 and TRBJ2-1, with 8 bases aligning to TRBD2. V shed 6 bases and J 5 bases; nucleotides not matched to a gene: 9. The CDR3 sequence is 15 residues long. Germline CDR1 is MNHEY and CDR2 is SMNVEV (reference sequence).

The rearrangement uses TRBV6-6 and TRBJ2-3; TRBD1 is a possible D gene (5 bases). In germline, CDR1 is MNHNY, CDR2 SVGAGI (reference sequence). The CDR3 extends over 11 amino acids. V lost 6 bases, J lost 6 bases, and 7 bases lay in between. The CDR3 loop reads CASSTGDTQYF. CDR3 bases: TGTGCCAGCAGCACAGGCGATACGCAGTATTTT.

This chain connects TRBV5-8 to TRBJ2-7; 7 nucleotides line up with TRBD1. This CDR3 region has 14 residues. The junction had 5 bases not matched to a gene; V was cut back by 4 bases and J by 1 base. Germline V gene sequence: CDR1 SGHTS, CDR2 YDEGEE. The CDR3 nucleotides are TGTGCCAGCAGCAGAACACAGGGGTCCTACGAGCAGTACTTC. Translating gives CASSRTQGSYEQYF.

The chain employs TRBV6-6 and TRBJ1-3, with unresolved D. The CDR3 is 15 amino acids. Trimming took off 2 bases at V and 0 bases at J, with 8 bases between the two ends. Germline loops: CDR1 MNHNY, CDR2 SVGAGI (reference sequence). CDR3 amino acids: CASSYAASSGNTIYF. The CDR3 nucleotides read TGTGCCAGCAGTTACGCAGCTAGCTCTGGAAACACCATATATTTT.

This clone was recorded only once. DNA of the CDR3: TGTGCCAGCAGTCAAGGACACCAGCAAGAGACCCAGTACTTC. This encodes CASSQGHQQETQYF. The chain links TRBV6-6 to TRBJ2-5; tentatively, D is TRBD1 (5 bases). V lost 5 bases and J 2 bases, leaving 12 bases between the germline ends. Per germline, CDR1 MNHNY and CDR2 SVGAGI (reference sequence). The CDR3 contains 14 residues.

The rearrangement joins TRBV19 to TRBJ1-2, with D possibly being TRBD1 (6 bases). V lost 0 bases to trimming and J lost 7 bases, with 12 bases between them. There are 14 residues in the CDR3. Germline V lookup: CDR1 LNHDA, CDR2 SQIVND (reference sequence). CDR3 DNA sequence: TGTGCCAGTAGTATAGATCCACAGGGCGGTGGCTACACCTTC. It specifies CASSIDPQGGGYTF.

The chain employs TRBV6-5 and TRBJ2-2, with D perhaps TRBD1 (6 bases). CDR1 and CDR2 from the germline V gene are MNHEY and SVGAGI. Trimming stripped 6 bases from V and 6 bases from J, with 14 bases between. The CDR3 runs 14 residues. The DNA for the CDR3 is TGTGCCAGCAGGATCGACAGGTTCGCCGGGGAGCTGTTTTTT. This gives the protein CASRIDRFAGELFF.

The chain carries TRBV19 and TRBJ2-2; TRBD1 is a possible D gene (6 bases). The CDR3 has 18 amino acids. Trimming stripped 0 bases from V and 5 bases from J, with 19 bases between. Germline CDR1 LNHDA, CDR2 SQIVND (reference sequence). The chain's CDR3 is CASSIDPGPGATTGELFF. In DNA, the CDR3 is TGTGCCAGTAGTATAGATCCGGGGCCAGGGGCCACAACCGGGGAGCTGTTTTTT.

V is TRBV5-5 and J is TRBJ2-7, with 7 bases identical to TRBD1. In germline, CDR1 is SGHKS, CDR2 YYEKEE (reference sequence). Unmatched junction bases numbered 7, after V lost 0 bases and J lost 4 bases. This CDR3 is built from 15 residues. CDR3 nucleotides: TGTGCCAGCAGCTTGGGGCCGGGACAGCAATACGAGCAGTACTTC. Its protein is CASSLGPGQQYEQYF.

This clone was detected once. This chain uses TRBV14 with TRBJ1-2, with 9 bases lining up with TRBD1. J gave up 10 bases and V 5 bases, and 5 bases lay outside the gene matches. Germline V CDR1 and CDR2: SGHDN, FVKESK. There are 12 residues in the CDR3. CDR3: CASSFRDRAYTF. The CDR3 DNA reads as TGTGCCAGCAGCTTTAGGGACAGGGCCTACACCTTC.

The V and J genes are TRBV5-1 and TRBJ1-4; no clear D gene. Between the trimmed V and J ends, which lost 2 bases and 6 bases, there was a span of 11 bases. The CDR3 runs to 14 residues. CDR1 SGHRS and CDR2 YFSETQ come from the germline V gene. The CDR3 DNA reads TGCGCCAGCAGCTTACCAGAGGAGGATGAAAAACTGTTTTTT. Its protein is CASSLPEEDEKLFF.